Presented here are 3 T cell receptor beta chains from one specimen sequenced in a study of T cells in Graves' hyperthyroidism and ophthalmopathy. TCR beta CDR3 regions were amplified from RNA transcripts. A first-round RT-PCR of the TCR CDR3 used the HTBI primer set. A single record per CDR3 protein comes from TCRdb applying MiXCR to the multiplex PCR reads. This table has nearly 750,000 distinct CDR3 sequences, 35% appearing once. Material for sequencing was blood. The receptors were gathered from a woman between 40 and 55 years old with Graves' hyperthyroidism.

The table lists this clonotype with many counts. CDR3 in amino acids: CASSVGGSGEAFF. The CDR3 nucleotides read TGTGCCAGCAGTGTAGGGGGATCGGGTGAAGCTTTCTTT. The chain carries TRBV2 and TRBJ1-1; TRBD1 might be the D (6 bases). This CDR3 has 13 residues. Per the germline V gene, CDR1 is SNHLY and CDR2 is FYNNEI. Trimming shortened V by 4 bases and J by 7 bases, and 13 bases separated the two germline ends.

The chain joins TRBV9 to TRBJ2-7, with D uncertain. Per the germline V gene, CDR1 is SGDLS and CDR2 is YYNGEE. Deletions cut 4 bases from V and 3 bases from J, with 17 bases between. The CDR3 has 15 residues. The CDR3 DNA is TGTGCCAGCAGCCCAGACCCGACGCCCGACTACGAGCAGTACTTC. It yields the protein CASSPDPTPDYEQYF.

CDR3 amino acids: CASSFPYSGSSYEQYF. CDR3 in DNA: TGTGCCAGCAGCTTCCCATATAGCGGGAGCTCCTACGAGCAGTACTTC. The chain employs TRBV7-2 and TRBJ2-7, with 9 nucleotides matching TRBD2. The germline V gene encodes CDR1 SGHTA and CDR2 FQGNSA. This CDR3 contains 16 residues. The ends lost 3 bases at V and 0 bases at J; junction bases unmatched: 6.